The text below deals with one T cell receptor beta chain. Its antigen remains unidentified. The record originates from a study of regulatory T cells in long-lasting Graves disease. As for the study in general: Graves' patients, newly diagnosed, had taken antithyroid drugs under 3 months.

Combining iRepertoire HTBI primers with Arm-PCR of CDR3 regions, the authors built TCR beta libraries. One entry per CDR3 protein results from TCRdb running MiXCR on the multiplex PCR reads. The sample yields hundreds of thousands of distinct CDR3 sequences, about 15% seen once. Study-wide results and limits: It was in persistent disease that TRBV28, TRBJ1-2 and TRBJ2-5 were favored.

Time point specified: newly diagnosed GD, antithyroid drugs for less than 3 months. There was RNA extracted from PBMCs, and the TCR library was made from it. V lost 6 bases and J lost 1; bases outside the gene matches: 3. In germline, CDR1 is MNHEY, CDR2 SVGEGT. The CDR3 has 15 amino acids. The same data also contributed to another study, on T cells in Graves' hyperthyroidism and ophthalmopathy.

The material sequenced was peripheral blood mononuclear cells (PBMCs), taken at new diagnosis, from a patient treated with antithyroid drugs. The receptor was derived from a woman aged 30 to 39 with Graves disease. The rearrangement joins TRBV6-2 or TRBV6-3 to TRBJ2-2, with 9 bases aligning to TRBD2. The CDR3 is CASRRRGGNTGELFF. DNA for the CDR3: TGTGCCAGCAGACGGCGGGGGGGGAACACCGGGGAGCTGTTTTTT.